The 10 T cell receptor beta chains listed next were all sequenced from one sample in a study of blood T cell repertoires in COVID-19. Only in-frame clones appear in the TCRdb table, and some are missing; sequencing was by immunoSEQ multiplex PCR. The sample has fewer than 75,000 clones, about 91% seen once. What was sequenced was peripheral blood. The receptors come from a man older than 75 with acute or convalescent COVID-19.

The V and J genes are TRBV3-1 (or the pseudogene TRBV3-2) and TRBJ2-1; 9 bases are a match to TRBD2. J was trimmed by 2 bases and V by 2 bases; bases with no gene match: 7. The V gene's germline CDR1 is LGHDT and CDR2 YNNKEL (reference sequence). This CDR3 has 17 amino acids. The CDR3 nucleotides read TGTGCCAGCAGCCAACTAAGTAGCGGGGGACCCTACAATGAGCAGTTCTTC. It is translated as CASSQLSSGGPYNEQFF.

The chain is built from TRBV5-1 and TRBJ2-3, with TRBD1 as a possible D gene (5 bases). Germline V lookup: CDR1 SGHRS, CDR2 YFSETQ. V lost 8 bases and J lost 5, with 15 bases in between. CDR3 length: 13 amino acids. CDR3 protein: CASAGYPGDTQYF. The CDR3 DNA reads TGCGCCAGTGCAGGGTACCCCGGAGATACGCAGTATTTT.

This sequence joins TRBV5-5 and TRBJ1-2; 7 nucleotides agree with TRBD1. CDR1 and CDR2 from the germline V gene are SGHKS and YYEKEE (reference sequence). The CDR3 has 17 amino acids. Trimming took 0 bases from V and 4 from J; bases not matched to a gene: 12. CDR3 sequence reads: CASSLAEGAYLGYGYTF. The CDR3, as DNA: TGTGCCAGCAGCTTGGCAGAGGGGGCATATCTAGGCTATGGCTACACCTTC.

The rearrangement links TRBV7-9 to TRBJ1-1; D may be TRBD1 (5 bases). In germline, CDR1 is SEHNR, CDR2 FQNEAQ (reference sequence). CDR3 size: 15 residues. V was clipped by 0 bases and J by 0 bases, with 8 bases between them. CDR3 nucleotides: TGTGCCAGCAGCTTAGCTGGGGGGGTGAACACTGAAGCTTTCTTT. It specifies CASSLAGGVNTEAFF.

The chain uses TRBV24-1 and TRBJ2-7; no reliable D call. The length of the CDR3 is 13 residues. V was clipped by 5 bases and J by 5 bases, with 12 bases between them. Per the germline V gene, CDR1 is KGHDR and CDR2 is SFDVKD. The DNA for the CDR3 is TGTGCCACCAGTGCCCCCCCTAGTAACGAGCAGTACTTC. Translating it yields CATSAPPSNEQYF.

CDR3 protein: CASSPGGDTQYF. Written as DNA, the CDR3 is TGTGCCAGCAGCCCCGGCGGAGATACGCAGTATTTT. The chain employs TRBV7-9 and TRBJ2-3; no reliable D call. Trimming took off 5 bases at V and 5 bases at J, with 8 bases between the two ends. This CDR3 is 12 amino acids long. Germline CDR1 reads SEHNR; CDR2 reads FQNEAQ (reference sequence).

This chain connects TRBV2 to TRBJ2-7; the match to TRBD1 covers 7 bases. Germline V gives CDR1 SNHLY, CDR2 FYNNEI. Trimming removed 7 bases from V and 4 bases from J; junction bases left unmatched: 7. The CDR3 sequence is 13 residues long. The CDR3 sequence: CASKDRDLYEQYF. The CDR3 DNA reads TGTGCCAGCAAAGACAGGGACCTATACGAGCAGTACTTC.

The chain joins TRBV7-9 to TRBJ2-1; D is ambiguous. The CDR3 covers 15 residues. The germline V and J ends were trimmed by 1 base and 0 bases, with 7 bases remaining between them. Germline V gene data show CDR1 as SEHNR and CDR2 as FQNEAQ (reference sequence). The CDR3 sequence: CASSLGARSYNEQFF. The CDR3 bases are TGTGCCAGCAGCTTAGGGGCGCGCTCCTACAATGAGCAGTTCTTC.

V gene TRBV6-1 combines with J gene TRBJ1-6; TRBD1 matches at 9 bases. The CDR3 is 14 amino acids. J lost 9 bases, V lost 5 bases, and 5 bases had no gene match. Germline CDR1 and CDR2: MNHNS and SASEGT. CDR3 in amino acids: CASSLGQGGSPLHF. The CDR3 region has the DNA TGTGCCAGCAGTTTGGGACAGGGTGGTTCACCCCTCCACTTT.

In this sample, this clone turned up a few times. V is TRBV11-2 and J is TRBJ1-1; a possible D gene is TRBD1 (5 bases). The V end was cut by 0 bases, the J end by 5 bases, with 19 bases between. The CDR3 is made up of 17 amino acids. From germline, CDR1 is SGHAT and CDR2 FQNNGV. The CDR3 DNA is TGTGCCAGCAGCTTAGATGAACCCGGGCAGGGCGGAACTGAAGCTTTCTTT. Protein sequence: CASSLDEPGQGGTEAFF.